These T cell receptor beta chains were read from a single sample in a study of blood T cell repertoires in COVID-19. The assay was immunoSEQ multiplex PCR, and TCRdb's table has in-frame clones only and misses some. Of some 410,000 clones in the sample, around 87% were seen once. The sample taken for sequencing was PBMCs or T cells enriched from blood (not recorded which). These receptors were taken from a young woman with acute COVID-19. Each CDR3 is given with its conserved first and last residue. D genes are given only for firm matches. Rows give clone size only sometimes, using once, few, many, or a class for an expanded clone.

>TRBJ1-1|few|TRBV11-3|NA
CASSPGHSSTEAFF
TGTGCCAGCAGCCCCGGACATTCGAGCACTGAAGCTTTCTTT
>TRBJ1-2|NA|TRBV7-8|NA
CASSLVENGQANYGYTF
TGTGCCAGCAGCTTAGTAGAAAACGGACAAGCTAACTATGGCTACACCTTC
>TRBJ1-3|NA|TRBV2|NA
CASSGEVSGNTIYF
TGTGCCAGCAGTGGGGAGGTCTCTGGAAACACCATATATTTT
>TRBJ1-5|NA|TRBV2|NA
CASQISNQPQHF
TGTGCCAGTCAAATTAGCAATCAGCCCCAGCATTTT
>TRBJ2-3|NA|TRBV9|TRBD2
CASSVVAGGPIQADTQYF
TGTGCCAGCAGCGTAGTAGCGGGGGGGCCGATTCAAGCAGATACGCAGTATTTT
>TRBJ1-1|NA|TRBV19|NA
CASSIVEAGPTEAFF
TGTGCCAGTAGTATAGTTGAAGCAGGTCCCACTGAAGCTTTCTTT
>TRBJ1-1|NA|TRBV28|NA
CASSLGPVRNTEAFF
TGTGCCAGCAGTTTAGGTCCAGTCAGGAACACTGAAGCTTTCTTT
>TRBJ2-1|NA|TRBV27|TRBD2
CASSLSGGAFKFF
TGTGCCAGCAGTTTGAGCGGGGGGGCTTTTAAGTTCTTC
>TRBJ1-2|NA|TRBV24-1|TRBD1
CATSEPGQYNYGYTF
TGTGCCACCAGTGAGCCGGGACAGTATAACTATGGCTACACCTTC
>TRBJ1-6|once|TRBV7-2|TRBD1
CASSLGRDRVNSPLHF
TGTGCCAGCAGCTTAGGTCGGGACAGGGTGAATTCACCCCTCCACTTT
>TRBJ1-2|NA|TRBV7-9|NA
CASSLARGLSLYGYTF
TGTGCCAGCAGCTTAGCCCGGGGTCTCTCTCTCTATGGCTACACCTTC
>TRBJ2-7|NA|TRBV2|NA
CASRGDFYEQYF
TGTGCCAGCAGGGGGGACTTCTACGAGCAGTACTTC
>TRBJ1-2|once|TRBV5-1|NA
CASSLGSQGMGYGYTF
TGCGCCAGCAGCTTGGGGTCCCAGGGAATGGGCTATGGCTACACCTTC
>TRBJ1-1|NA|TRBV27|TRBD1
CASRFRGPGEAFF
TGTGCCAGCAGGTTCAGGGGGCCGGGTGAAGCTTTCTTT
>TRBJ1-5|NA|TRBV6-2/TRBV6-3|NA
CASSGRVPKSNQPQHF
TGTGCCAGCAGTGGCCGGGTCCCTAAAAGCAATCAGCCCCAGCATTTT
>TRBJ2-7|NA|TRBV14|TRBD1
CASSQGQGPYEQYF
TGTGCCAGCAGCCAAGGACAGGGCCCCTACGAGCAGTACTTC
>TRBJ2-7|NA|TRBV29-1|NA
CSVVGGVSYEQYF
TGCAGCGTTGTGGGCGGGGTATCCTACGAGCAGTACTTC
>TRBJ1-4|NA|TRBV18|NA
CASAERGNTNEKLFF
TGTGCCAGCGCCGAAAGGGGGAACACTAATGAAAAACTGTTTTTT
>TRBJ2-7|NA|TRBV7-9|TRBD2
CASSPGTSGSYEQYF
TGTGCCAGCAGCCCCGGGACTAGCGGATCCTACGAGCAGTACTTC
>TRBJ1-1|NA|TRBV4-3|TRBD1
CASSPRGRDTEAFF
TGCGCCAGCAGCCCGAGGGGGCGAGACACTGAAGCTTTCTTT
>TRBJ1-1|NA|TRBV6-5|NA
CASSYASRGTEAFF
TGTGCCAGCAGTTATGCCAGCCGGGGCACTGAAGCTTTCTTT
>TRBJ1-2|NA|TRBV3-1/TRBV3-2|TRBD1
CASSPPSGGARYGYTF
TGTGCCAGCAGCCCTCCCTCAGGGGGCGCTCGCTATGGCTACACCTTC
>TRBJ2-2|NA|TRBV7-9|NA
CASRDPGAHFAGELFF
TGTGCCAGCAGGGACCCAGGGGCCCACTTTGCCGGGGAGCTGTTTTTT
>TRBJ1-6|NA|TRBV3-1/TRBV3-2|NA
CASSQRGGIGNSPLHF
TGTGCCAGCAGCCAACGGGGAGGGATCGGTAATTCACCCCTCCACTTT
>TRBJ2-7|few|TRBV5-5|NA
CASSPWEAKGSYEQYF
TGTGCCAGCAGCCCTTGGGAGGCCAAAGGGTCCTACGAGCAGTACTTC
>TRBJ2-2|few|TRBV4-3|NA
CASSQDTAGLRTGELFF
TGCGCCAGCAGCCAAGATACGGCGGGGCTGCGCACCGGGGAGCTGTTTTTT
>TRBJ1-5|once|TRBV24-1|TRBD1
CATSEDRQGNQPQHF
TGTGCCACCAGTGAGGACAGGCAGGGCAATCAGCCCCAGCATTTT
>TRBJ2-4|NA|TRBV7-2|TRBD2
CASSFLLGGAKNIQYF
TGTGCCAGCAGCTTTTTGCTGGGGGGGGCCAAAAACATTCAGTACTTC
>TRBJ2-7|NA|TRBV7-2|TRBD2
CASSSGLAGGNEQYF
TGTGCCAGCAGCTCCGGACTAGCGGGGGGTAACGAGCAGTACTTC
>TRBJ2-1|once|TRBV30|TRBD1
CAWSVLTGAYNEQFF
TGTGCCTGGAGTGTACTGACAGGGGCCTACAATGAGCAGTTCTTC
>TRBJ1-1|NA|TRBV7-9|NA
CASSQGVGIGDTEAFF
TGTGCCAGCAGCCAAGGAGTCGGGATTGGGGACACTGAAGCTTTCTTT
>TRBJ1-1|NA|TRBV5-6|TRBD1
CASSQGTGFTEAFF
TGTGCCAGCAGCCAAGGGACAGGGTTCACTGAAGCTTTCTTT
>TRBJ2-2|NA|TRBV19|TRBD2
CASANSGGDTGELFF
TGTGCCAGTGCAAATAGCGGGGGAGACACCGGGGAGCTGTTTTTT
>TRBJ2-1|NA|TRBV2|NA
CASGRAYEQFF
TGTGCCAGCGGCAGGGCCTATGAGCAGTTCTTC
>TRBJ2-1|NA|TRBV9|TRBD2
CASSAGLAGGSDGEQFF
TGTGCCAGCAGCGCCGGACTAGCGGGGGGCTCCGATGGTGAGCAGTTCTTC
>TRBJ1-5|NA|TRBV7-2|TRBD1
CASSPRQGVWQPQHF
TGTGCCAGCAGCCCACGACAGGGGGTATGGCAGCCCCAGCATTTT
>TRBJ2-3|NA|TRBV4-1|NA
CASSQDLGPSTDTQYF
TGCGCCAGCAGCCAAGATTTGGGGCCTAGCACAGATACGCAGTATTTT
>TRBJ1-1|NA|TRBV23-1|NA
CASSQLLEEPNTEAFF
TGCGCCAGCAGTCAATTGTTGGAGGAGCCGAACACTGAAGCTTTCTTT
>TRBJ1-3|NA|TRBV6-1|NA
CASSERGGSGNTIYF
TGTGCCAGCAGTGAAAGGGGAGGTTCTGGAAACACCATATATTTT
>TRBJ2-2|NA|TRBV12-3/TRBV12-4|TRBD2
CASSSGGSGELFF
TGTGCCAGCAGTTCGGGAGGGTCCGGGGAGCTGTTTTTT
>TRBJ2-3|NA|TRBV5-1|TRBD2
CASFGTSGGGSTDTQYF
TGCGCCAGTTTCGGGACTAGCGGGGGAGGTAGCACAGATACGCAGTATTTT
>TRBJ1-5|NA|TRBV30|TRBD1
CAWTPTGANQPQHF
TGTGCCTGGACCCCGACAGGGGCTAATCAGCCCCAGCATTTT
>TRBJ2-2|NA|TRBV15|TRBD2
CATSRAGGSGELFF
TGTGCCACCAGCAGGGCGGGGGGGTCCGGGGAGCTGTTTTTT
>TRBJ2-7|once|TRBV7-8|NA
CASSSKSSYEQYF
TGTGCCAGCAGCTCTAAAAGCTCCTACGAGCAGTACTTC
>TRBJ1-5|NA|TRBV4-1|TRBD1
CASSHLTGGGQPQHF
TGCGCCAGCAGCCACCTAACAGGGGGCGGTCAGCCCCAGCATTTT
>TRBJ1-2|NA|TRBV6-1|TRBD1
CASSEARTGITGYTF
TGTGCCAGCAGTGAAGCTAGGACAGGGATCACAGGCTACACCTTC
>TRBJ1-4|NA|TRBV5-1|NA
CASSAQGSTNEKLFF
TGCGCCAGCAGCGCACAGGGTTCAACTAATGAAAAACTGTTTTTT
>TRBJ2-4|NA|TRBV5-6|NA
CASSLRTGLRAKNIQYF
TGTGCCAGCAGCTTGAGAACAGGGCTACGGGCCAAAAACATTCAGTACTTC
>TRBJ1-2|few|TRBV7-9|NA
CASSLARDRSGNYGYTF
TGTGCCAGCAGCTTAGCCCGAGACAGGTCCGGAAACTATGGCTACACCTTC
>TRBJ2-3|NA|TRBV5-4|TRBD2
CASSLWTSGGGTDTQYF
TGTGCCAGCAGCCTGTGGACTAGCGGGGGAGGCACAGATACGCAGTATTTT
>TRBJ1-2|NA|TRBV12-3/TRBV12-4|TRBD1
CASSRDRGTFYTF
TGTGCCAGCAGTCGGGACAGGGGGACCTTCTACACCTTC
>TRBJ2-2|NA|TRBV29-1|NA
CSVVKSGFTGELFF
TGCAGCGTTGTAAAGTCAGGCTTCACCGGGGAGCTGTTTTTT
>TRBJ1-2|NA|TRBV19|TRBD1
CASSTGQGWYGYTF
TGTGCCAGTAGTACCGGACAGGGTTGGTATGGCTACACCTTC
>TRBJ2-2|once|TRBV7-9|NA
CASSLAIGDTGELFF
TGTGCCAGCAGCTTAGCGATCGGGGACACCGGGGAGCTGTTTTTT